A single TCR beta chain is shown here with its context. Its antigen is as yet unknown. Method: immunoSEQ multiplex PCR; TCRdb's copy keeps in-frame clones and lacks some. The sample holds approximately 120,000 clones, around 81% seen once. The data were obtained in a study of radiation and T cells in renal cell carcinoma. V was pared by 0 bases and J by 5 bases, with 1 base of the junction left unmatched. Germline V lookup: CDR1 SGHRS, CDR2 YFSETQ. The CDR3 loop spans 14 amino acids. Time point denoted: blood 2 weeks post-SBRT. Treatment reported: 15 Gy SBRT to primary tumor, nephrectomy 4 weeks later. Clear cell pathology was present in this patient's renal cell carcinoma. Study results and limitations: In blood, top tumor clones expanded by 2 weeks, shrinking by 4. Without pretreatment biopsies, baseline tumor clonotype presence was undetermined.

Sequences were derived from blood, sampled from a patient whose treatment included radiotherapy and nephrectomy. The chain has TRBV5-1 and TRBJ2-7, with 11 bases matching TRBD1. The TCR sequence derives from a man aged 45 to 65 with renal cell carcinoma. The CDR3 DNA follows: TGCGCCAGCAGCTTGGGGACAGGGGGCCACGAGCAGTACTTC. As protein: CASSLGTGGHEQYF.